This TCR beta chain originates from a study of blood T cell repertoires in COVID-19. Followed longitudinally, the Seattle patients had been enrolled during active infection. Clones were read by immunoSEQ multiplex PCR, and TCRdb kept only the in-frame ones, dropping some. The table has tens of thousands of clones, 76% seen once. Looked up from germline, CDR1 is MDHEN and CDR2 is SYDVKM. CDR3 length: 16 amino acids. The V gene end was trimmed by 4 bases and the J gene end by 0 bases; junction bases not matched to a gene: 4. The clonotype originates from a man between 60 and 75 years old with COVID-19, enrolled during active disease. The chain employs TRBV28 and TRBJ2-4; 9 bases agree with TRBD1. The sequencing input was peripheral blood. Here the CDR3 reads CASSWDRAIAKNIQYF. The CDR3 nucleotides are TGTGCCAGCAGTTGGGACAGGGCAATAGCCAAAAACATTCAGTACTTC.